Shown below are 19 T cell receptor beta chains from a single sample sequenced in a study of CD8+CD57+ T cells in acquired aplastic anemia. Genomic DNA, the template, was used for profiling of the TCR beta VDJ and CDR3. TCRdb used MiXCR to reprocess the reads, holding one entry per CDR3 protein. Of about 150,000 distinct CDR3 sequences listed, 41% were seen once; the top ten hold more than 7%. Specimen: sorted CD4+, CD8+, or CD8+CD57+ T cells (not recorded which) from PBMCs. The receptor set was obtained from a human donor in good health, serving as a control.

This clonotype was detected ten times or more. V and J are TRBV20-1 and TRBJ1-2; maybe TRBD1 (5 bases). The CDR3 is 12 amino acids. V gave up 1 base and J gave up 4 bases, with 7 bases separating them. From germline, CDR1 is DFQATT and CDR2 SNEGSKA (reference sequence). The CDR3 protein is CSARGGTYGYTF. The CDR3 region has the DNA TGCAGTGCTAGAGGTGGGACCTATGGCTACACCTTC.

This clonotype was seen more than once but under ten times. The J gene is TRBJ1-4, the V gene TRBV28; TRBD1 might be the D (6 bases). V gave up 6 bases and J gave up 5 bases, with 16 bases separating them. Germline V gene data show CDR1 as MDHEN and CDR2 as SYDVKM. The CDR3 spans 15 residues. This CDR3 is CASSTTGGPNEKLFF. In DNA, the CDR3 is TGTGCCAGCAGCACCACGGGGGGCCCAAATGAAAAACTGTTTTTT.

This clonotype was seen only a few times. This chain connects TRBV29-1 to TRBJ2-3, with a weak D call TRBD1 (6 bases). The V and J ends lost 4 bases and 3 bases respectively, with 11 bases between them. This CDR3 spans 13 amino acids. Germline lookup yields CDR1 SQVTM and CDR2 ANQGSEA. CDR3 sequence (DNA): TGCAGCGTTGGTAGGGGGATAACAGATACGCAGTATTTT. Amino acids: CSVGRGITDTQYF.

The CDR3 here is CATSARRLEAGKYEQYF. The CDR3 region has the DNA TGTGCCACCAGTGCTAGAAGGTTGGAGGCAGGGAAATACGAGCAGTACTTC. The chain combines TRBV24-1 with TRBJ2-7; D is perhaps TRBD1 or TRBD2 (5 bases each). Trimming shortened V by 5 bases and J by 4 bases, and 23 bases separated the two germline ends. The germline CDR1 and CDR2 sequences are KGHDR and SFDVKD. The CDR3 is made up of 17 amino acids.

CDR3 nucleotides: TGTGCCATCAGTGAGCCGGGCTTGAACACTGAAGCTTTCTTT. This gives the protein CAISEPGLNTEAFF. V usage is TRBV10-3 and J usage is TRBJ1-1; unclear D gene. The V and J ends lost 2 bases and 0 bases respectively, with 7 bases between them. The germline V gene encodes CDR1 ENHRY and CDR2 SYGVKD. This CDR3 contains 14 residues.

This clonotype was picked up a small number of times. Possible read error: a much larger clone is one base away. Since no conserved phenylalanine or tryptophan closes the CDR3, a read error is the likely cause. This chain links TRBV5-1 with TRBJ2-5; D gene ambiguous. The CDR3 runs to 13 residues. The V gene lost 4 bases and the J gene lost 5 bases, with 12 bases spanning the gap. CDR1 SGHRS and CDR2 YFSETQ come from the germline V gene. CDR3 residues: CASSPGQAETQYL. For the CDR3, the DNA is TGCGCCAGCAGCCCTGGGCAAGCCGAGACCCAGTACCTC.

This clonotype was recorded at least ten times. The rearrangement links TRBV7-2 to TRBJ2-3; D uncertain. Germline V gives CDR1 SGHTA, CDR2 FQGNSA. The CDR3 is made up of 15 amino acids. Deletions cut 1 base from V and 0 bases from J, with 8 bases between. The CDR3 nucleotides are TGTGCCAGCAGCTTAGACAGAATTAGCACAGATACGCAGTATTTT. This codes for CASSLDRISTDTQYF.

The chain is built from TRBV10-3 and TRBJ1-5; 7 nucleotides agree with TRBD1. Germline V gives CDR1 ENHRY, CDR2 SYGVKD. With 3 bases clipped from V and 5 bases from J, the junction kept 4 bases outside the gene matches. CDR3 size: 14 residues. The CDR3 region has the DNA TGTGCCATCAGTGAAGGACAGGCTTATCAGCCCCAGCATTTT. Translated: CAISEGQAYQPQHF.

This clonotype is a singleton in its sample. The CDR3 spells CSVVDRGYEQYF. The DNA for the CDR3 is TGCAGCGTTGTCGACAGAGGCTACGAGCAGTACTTC. The V and J genes are TRBV29-1 and TRBJ2-7; tentative D call: TRBD1 (5 bases). From germline, CDR1 is SQVTM and CDR2 ANQGSEA. This CDR3 is 12 amino acids long. Trimming cost V 4 bases and J 3 bases, with 10 bases left between them.

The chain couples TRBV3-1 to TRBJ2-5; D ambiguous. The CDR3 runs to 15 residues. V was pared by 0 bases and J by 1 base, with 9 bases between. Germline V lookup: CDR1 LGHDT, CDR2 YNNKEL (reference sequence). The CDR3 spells CASSQDSWSQETQYF. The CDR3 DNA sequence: TGTGCCAGCAGCCAAGACTCGTGGTCCCAAGAGACCCAGTACTTC.

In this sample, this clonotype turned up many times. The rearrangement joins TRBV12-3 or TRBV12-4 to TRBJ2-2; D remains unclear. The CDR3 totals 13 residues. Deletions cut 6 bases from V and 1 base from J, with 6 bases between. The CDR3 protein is CASRSQNTGELFF. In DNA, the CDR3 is TGTGCCAGCAGGTCGCAGAACACCGGGGAGCTGTTTTTT.

CDR3 sequence: CASSTRRSNYGYTF. In DNA, the CDR3 is TGTGCCAGTAGTACAAGGCGCTCTAACTATGGCTACACCTTC. V usage is TRBV19 and J usage is TRBJ1-2; no firm D call. CDR1 and CDR2 (germline): LNHDA, SQIVND (reference sequence). This CDR3 has 14 amino acids. Trimming took off 4 bases at V and 0 bases at J, with 9 bases between the two ends.

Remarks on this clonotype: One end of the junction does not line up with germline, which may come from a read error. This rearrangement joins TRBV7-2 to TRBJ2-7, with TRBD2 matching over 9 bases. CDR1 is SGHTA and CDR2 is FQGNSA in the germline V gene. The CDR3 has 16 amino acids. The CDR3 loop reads CASSLVASGDTYEQYF. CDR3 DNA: TGTGCCAGTAGCTTAGTCGCTAGCGGGGATACCTACGAGCAGTACTTC.

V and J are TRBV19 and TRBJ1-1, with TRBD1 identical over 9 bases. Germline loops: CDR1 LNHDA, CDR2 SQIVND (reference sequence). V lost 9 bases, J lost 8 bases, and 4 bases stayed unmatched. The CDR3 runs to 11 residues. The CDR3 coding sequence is TGTGCCAGCGGACAGGGGCTAGAAGCTTTCTTT. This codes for CASGQGLEAFF.

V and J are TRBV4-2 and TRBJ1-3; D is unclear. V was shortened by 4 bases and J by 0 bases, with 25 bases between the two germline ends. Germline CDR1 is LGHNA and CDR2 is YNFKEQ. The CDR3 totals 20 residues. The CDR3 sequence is CASSLSVSRKVLLSGNTIYF. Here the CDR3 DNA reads TGTGCCAGCAGCCTTTCCGTCAGCAGGAAAGTCTTACTCTCTGGAAACACCATATATTTT.

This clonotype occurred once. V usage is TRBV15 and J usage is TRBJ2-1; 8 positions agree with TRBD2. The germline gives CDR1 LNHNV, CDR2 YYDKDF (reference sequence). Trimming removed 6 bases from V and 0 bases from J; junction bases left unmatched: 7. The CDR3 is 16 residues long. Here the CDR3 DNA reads TGTGCCACCAGAGCGGGAACTAGCGGCTCCTACAATGAGCAGTTCTTC. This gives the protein CATRAGTSGSYNEQFF.

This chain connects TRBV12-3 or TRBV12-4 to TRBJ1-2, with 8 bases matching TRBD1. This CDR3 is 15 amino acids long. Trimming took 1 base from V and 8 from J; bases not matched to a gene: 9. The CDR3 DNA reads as TGTGCCAGCAGTTTAGACCGGCAGGGGGCGGGGGGCTACACCTTC. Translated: CASSLDRQGAGGYTF.

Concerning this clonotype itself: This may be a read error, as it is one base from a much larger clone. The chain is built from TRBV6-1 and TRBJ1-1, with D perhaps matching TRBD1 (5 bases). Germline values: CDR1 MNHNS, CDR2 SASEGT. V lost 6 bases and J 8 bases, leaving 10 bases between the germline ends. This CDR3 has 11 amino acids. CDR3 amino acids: CASRDSREAFF. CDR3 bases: TGTGCCAGCAGAGACAGTCGGGAAGCTTTCTTT.

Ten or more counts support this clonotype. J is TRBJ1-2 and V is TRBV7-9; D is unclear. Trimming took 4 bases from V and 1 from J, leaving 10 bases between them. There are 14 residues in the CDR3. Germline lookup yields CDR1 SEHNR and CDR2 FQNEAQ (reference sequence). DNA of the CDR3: TGTGCCAGCAGCTCGCCGTCGAGTAACTATGGCTACACCTTC. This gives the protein CASSSPSSNYGYTF.